This entry lists 9 T cell receptor beta chains sequenced from one sample in a study of shared clonotypes between healthy human individuals (TCRdb year 2020). Library creation used the immunoSEQ multiplex PCR assay. The immuneACCESS repertoire file appears here via TCRdb, limited to in-frame rearrangements. These files lack a portion of the clones; in checked studies, under half of the deficit traces to unresolved V genes, and the cause of the others is not known. Present in this sample are hundreds of thousands of clones, 90% to 97% of which were seen just once. The ten largest clonotypes hold about 0.22% of the sample. CD8 naive samples consisted of CD45RO-negative cells that were positively selected for CCR7, yielding a CD45RA+CCR7+ population without TemRA cells. Sequences were obtained from naive CD8+ T cells sorted from blood. According to the study, the label for this sample's cell subset or site signals: CD45RA+CCR7+. These receptors were taken from a man between 25 and 39 years old in good health.

The genes are TRBV19 and TRBJ2-2, with 9 bases identical to TRBD2. The CDR3 has 17 amino acids. Trimming removed 3 bases from V and 6 bases from J; junction bases left unmatched: 11. The germline gives CDR1 LNHDA, CDR2 SQIVND (reference sequence). In DNA form, the CDR3 reads TGTGCCAGTAGTATTGGATTGCGGGAGGGCCCATCCGGGGAGCTGTTTTTT. It codes for CASSIGLREGPSGELFF.

The chain links TRBV6-5 to TRBJ2-7; no clear D. Trimming removed 2 bases at V and 0 bases at J, with 8 bases between. Germline V lookup: CDR1 MNHEY, CDR2 SVGAGI. The CDR3 consists of 14 residues. The CDR3, as DNA: TGTGCCAGCAGTTACGAAGCGCTCTCCTACGAGCAGTACTTC. It yields the protein CASSYEALSYEQYF.

This clone was counted a few times. The sample has other DNA sequences that encode this CDR3 too. The chain links TRBV2 to TRBJ1-5; 10 bases fit TRBD1. After removal of 1 base from V and 4 bases from J, the junction contained 1 base not matched to a gene. CDR3 size: 15 residues. The V gene's germline CDR1 is SNHLY and CDR2 FYNNEI. The CDR3: CASSEGQGANQPQHF. The CDR3 DNA follows: TGTGCCAGCAGTGAAGGACAGGGGGCGAATCAGCCCCAGCATTTT.

The chain couples TRBV7-2 to TRBJ2-3; unclear D gene. V lost 4 bases and J 3 bases, leaving 14 bases between the germline ends. CDR1 is SGHTA and CDR2 is FQGNSA in the germline V gene. The CDR3 spans 15 residues. CDR3 sequence: CASSSFHRRTDTQYF. CDR3 bases: TGTGCCAGCAGCTCCTTTCACCGCAGAACAGATACGCAGTATTTT.

The genes are TRBV5-5 and TRBJ2-7; TRBD2 might be the D (5 bases). CDR1 and CDR2 (germline): SGHKS, YYEKEE (reference sequence). V lost 0 bases to trimming and J lost 6 bases, with 16 bases between them. This CDR3 has 15 amino acids. CDR3 sequence (DNA): TGTGCCAGCAGCTTGGGAGGGTTTAGGAGCTCCGAGCAGTACTTC. As protein: CASSLGGFRSSEQYF.

The chain links TRBV11-2 to TRBJ2-3; D gene ambiguous. Trimming removed 3 bases from V and 5 bases from J, with 6 bases in between. The V gene's germline CDR1 is SGHAT and CDR2 FQNNGV. This CDR3 has 12 residues. The CDR3 region is CASSFGRDTQYF. CDR3 DNA: TGTGCCAGCAGCTTCGGACGAGATACGCAGTATTTT.

The chain recombines TRBV28 with TRBJ2-7; 8 bases are shared with TRBD2. The CDR3 is made up of 17 amino acids. Trimming removed 3 bases from V and 3 bases from J; junction bases left unmatched: 13. Germline-derived CDR1 and CDR2 are MDHEN and SYDVKM. The CDR3 protein is CASSFLPPGSGSYEQYF. CDR3 coding DNA: TGTGCCAGCAGTTTTCTCCCCCCCGGGAGCGGGAGCTACGAGCAGTACTTC.

This chain uses TRBV7-9 with TRBJ2-1; 13 bases map to TRBD2. V lost 2 bases, J lost 9 bases, and 7 bases stayed unmatched. The CDR3 consists of 16 residues. Germline loops: CDR1 SEHNR, CDR2 FQNEAQ (reference sequence). CDR3 loop: CASSLRTSGSFGEQFF. CDR3 in DNA: TGTGCCAGCAGCTTAAGGACTAGCGGGAGTTTTGGTGAGCAGTTCTTC.

This clone was detected once. The rearrangement joins TRBV7-6 to TRBJ1-4, with 7 nucleotides matching TRBD1. The J segment lost 1 base and the V segment lost 5 bases, leaving 7 bases of the junction unmatched. The germline V gene encodes CDR1 SGHVS and CDR2 FNYEAQ. CDR3 length equals 16 residues. The CDR3 loop is CASSRQGFGTNEKLFF. The CDR3 coding sequence is TGTGCCAGCAGCAGACAGGGTTTCGGAACTAATGAAAAACTGTTTTTT.